This is a list of T cell receptor beta chains from one sample in a study of cytomegalovirus exposure and HLA in healthy donors. TCRdb's table, derived via immunoSEQ multiplex PCR, lists solely in-frame clones and lacks some. Seen here are about 130,000 clones, 82% observed once, and the top ten hold about 1%. The material sequenced was PBMCs. These receptors originate from a boy under 18 in good health and CMV-seronegative. The CDR3 runs from the conserved cysteine through the conserved F or W. Fields, in order: clone size, V gene, J gene, D gene, CDR3 protein, CDR3 DNA. D genes are given only for firm matches. Size is stated for part of the rows, as once, few or many counts, or as a class when the clone is expanded.

.,TRBV13,TRBJ2-1,.,CASRKGERYEQFF,TGTGCCAGCAGGAAGGGAGAGCGGTATGAGCAGTTCTTC
.,TRBV7-2,TRBJ2-7,TRBD2,CASSARTSGLPAPPYEQYF,TGTGCCAGCAGCGCCCGGACTAGCGGGCTGCCCGCCCCCCCCTACGAGCAGTACTTC
.,TRBV27,TRBJ2-7,.,CASSSGRGQYF,TGTGCCAGCAGTTCCGGCCGGGGGCAGTACTTC
.,TRBV5-4,TRBJ1-2,TRBD1,CASSGGTGGAGGGYGYTF,TGTGCCAGCAGCGGGGGGACAGGGGGCGCCGGAGGGGGCTATGGCTACACCTTC
few,TRBV29-1,TRBJ2-7,.,CSVENRVYEQYF,TGCAGCGTTGAAAACAGGGTCTACGAGCAGTACTTC
.,TRBV2,TRBJ2-7,.,CASSEYGAIPYEQYF,TGTGCCAGCAGTGAATATGGGGCCATCCCCTACGAGCAGTACTTC
.,TRBV9,TRBJ1-5,.,CASSAERQSAQHF,TGTGCCAGCAGCGCGGAGAGGCAATCCGCCCAGCATTTT
few,TRBV27,TRBJ1-6,.,CASSFEGLGSPLHF,TGTGCCAGCAGCTTCGAGGGTCTTGGTTCACCCCTCCACTTT
few,TRBV5-6,TRBJ1-1,TRBD1,CASSFQGAVTEAFF,TGTGCCAGCAGCTTCCAGGGGGCCGTGACTGAAGCTTTCTTT
.,TRBV30,TRBJ2-1,TRBD1,CAWTGGYNEQFF,TGTGCCTGGACAGGGGGATACAATGAGCAGTTCTTC
.,TRBV12-5,TRBJ2-7,TRBD2,CASGADDSGRTYEQYF,TGTGCTAGTGGTGCCGACGATAGCGGGAGGACCTACGAGCAGTACTTC
.,TRBV18,TRBJ1-1,.,CASSPPRGLMNTEAFF,TGTGCCAGCTCACCACCAAGGGGATTAATGAACACTGAAGCTTTCTTT
.,TRBV18,TRBJ1-1,TRBD1,CASSPDRGNTEAFF,TGTGCCAGCTCACCGGACAGGGGGAACACTGAAGCTTTCTTT
.,TRBV19,TRBJ2-2,TRBD2,CASTQTSGHTGELFF,TGTGCCAGTACTCAGACTAGCGGACACACCGGGGAGCTGTTTTTT
.,TRBV15,TRBJ2-2,.,CATSSPVGELFF,TGTGCCACCAGCAGCCCGGTCGGGGAGCTGTTTTTT
.,TRBV30,TRBJ1-1,.,CAWRVLGGGTEAFF,TGTGCCTGGAGGGTTTTGGGAGGGGGCACTGAAGCTTTCTTT
.,TRBV19,TRBJ2-1,TRBD2,CASRPGGDTEQFF,TGTGCCAGTAGGCCGGGGGGGGACACTGAGCAGTTCTTC
.,TRBV7-2,TRBJ2-3,.,CASSLARGTDTQYF,TGTGCCAGCAGCTTAGCGCGGGGCACAGATACGCAGTATTTT
.,TRBV7-8,TRBJ2-1,TRBD2,CASSLGAGGPAYNEQFF,TGTGCCAGCAGCTTAGGGGCGGGAGGGCCGGCCTACAATGAGCAGTTCTTC
.,TRBV13,TRBJ1-3,.,CASSLGQGPSGNTIYF,TGTGCCAGCAGCTTGGGCCAGGGCCCCTCTGGAAACACCATATATTTT
.,TRBV7-9,TRBJ1-4,.,CASSLNQGSEKLFF,TGTGCCAGCAGCCTAAACCAGGGGTCTGAAAAACTGTTTTTT
.,TRBV15,TRBJ2-7,TRBD1,CATSRELGTGLREQYF,TGTGCCACCAGCAGAGAGTTAGGGACAGGGTTGCGGGAGCAGTACTTC
.,TRBV6-1,TRBJ2-2,.,CASSDRPYYEELFF,TGTGCCAGCAGTGATCGGCCCTACTACGAGGAGCTGTTTTTT
.,TRBV23-1,TRBJ2-1,.,CASSQFVPSDGEQFF,TGCGCCAGCAGTCAATTTGTCCCCTCAGATGGTGAGCAGTTCTTC
.,TRBV5-1,TRBJ1-4,.,CASTSQGRATNEKLFF,TGCGCCAGCACCTCACAGGGCCGTGCAACTAATGAAAAACTGTTTTTT
once,TRBV7-6,TRBJ2-3,TRBD2,CASSLFGRRASLLSADTQYF,TGTGCCAGCAGCTTATTCGGGAGGAGGGCTAGCCTACTCTCCGCAGATACGCAGTATTTT
.,TRBV7-3,TRBJ2-3,.,CASSLGGASPTDTQYF,TGTGCCAGCAGCTTAGGGGGGGCTAGTCCCACAGATACGCAGTATTTT
.,TRBV9,TRBJ2-1,.,CASRRGGAATSYNEQFF,TGTGCCAGCAGAAGGGGGGGGGCGGCTACATCCTACAATGAGCAGTTCTTC
.,TRBV6-6,TRBJ2-1,.,CASSPGLARYNEQFF,TGTGCCAGCAGTCCGGGGCTAGCGCGTTACAATGAGCAGTTCTTC
.,TRBV5-1,TRBJ2-7,.,CASSLRLNYEQYF,TGCGCCAGCAGCTTAAGACTCAACTACGAGCAGTACTTC
.,TRBV20-1,TRBJ2-3,.,CSARSPGTQYF,TGCAGTGCTAGATCCCCCGGGACGCAGTATTTT
.,TRBV12-5,TRBJ2-7,.,CASGNGYEQYF,TGTGCTAGTGGAAACGGCTACGAGCAGTACTTC
.,TRBV5-4,TRBJ2-3,.,CASSFELSGREGDTQYF,TGTGCCAGCAGCTTTGAACTGTCGGGGAGAGAGGGAGATACGCAGTATTTT
.,TRBV27,TRBJ1-2,.,CASSSPYRDGYTF,TGTGCCAGCAGTTCCCCATACAGGGATGGCTACACCTTC
.,TRBV9,TRBJ2-1,.,CASSTLGSWGRNEQFF,TGTGCCAGCAGCACCCTCGGGAGCTGGGGTCGGAATGAGCAGTTCTTC
.,TRBV7-2,TRBJ2-5,TRBD2,CASRRGLAGAAETQYF,TGTGCCAGCAGACGTGGACTAGCAGGGGCCGCAGAGACCCAGTACTTC
once,TRBV15,TRBJ2-7,.,CATSRVINRDEQYF,TGTGCCACCAGCAGAGTTATCAACAGGGACGAGCAGTACTTC
few,TRBV4-1,TRBJ1-4,.,CASSPRGTPSTNEKLFF,TGCGCCAGCAGCCCGAGGGGGACACCGTCAACTAATGAAAAACTGTTTTTT
.,TRBV29-1,TRBJ2-2,TRBD1,CSVEQGASGTGELFF,TGCAGCGTTGAGCAGGGGGCTTCGGGAACCGGGGAGCTGTTTTTT
.,TRBV5-4,TRBJ2-2,.,CASSRPTQGMGTGELFF,TGTGCCAGCAGCCGGCCGACACAGGGAATGGGCACCGGGGAGCTGTTTTTT
.,TRBV2,TRBJ2-2,.,CASSGSRGTGELFF,TGTGCCAGCAGCGGATCCCGGGGCACCGGGGAGCTGTTTTTT
.,TRBV6-1,TRBJ2-1,.,CASSFETYNERFF,TGTGCCAGTTCATTCGAGACCTACAATGAGCGGTTCTTC
.,TRBV7-9,TRBJ2-5,TRBD2,CASSLEKAGGDETQYF,TGTGCCAGCAGCTTAGAAAAAGCGGGAGGGGATGAGACCCAGTACTTC